A selection of T cell receptor beta chains follows, all from one sample in a study of shared clonotypes between healthy human individuals. Here immunoSEQ multiplex PCR was the method, and the copy in TCRdb shows in-frame clones only, minus some. This table has 950,000 to 1,100,000 clones, about 77% appearing once. Sequencing input: memory CD4+ T cells sorted from blood. The receptors were gathered from a man younger than 35 in good health. Both conserved end residues are part of each CDR3. The order of the fields is clone size, J gene, D gene, V gene, CDR3 protein, CDR3 DNA. A D gene is named only where the DNA matches it firmly. Not all rows give a size; the values are once, few, many and, for expanded clones, a class.

>.|TRBJ2-1|.|TRBV5-1
CASSSRGQHSDEQFF
TGCGCCAGCAGCTCCCGCGGGCAGCATAGCGATGAGCAGTTCTTC
>.|TRBJ2-1|TRBD1|TRBV11-3
CASSLVGQVNEQFF
TGTGCCAGCAGCTTAGTGGGACAGGTAAATGAGCAGTTCTTC
>.|TRBJ1-5|.|TRBV2
CASSSRWSNQPQHF
TGTGCCAGCTCCTCCAGGTGGAGCAATCAGCCCCAGCATTTT
>.|TRBJ2-7|.|TRBV29-1
CSVGRIGNEQYF
TGCAGCGTCGGTAGGATAGGGAACGAGCAGTACTTC
>.|TRBJ2-2|.|TRBV11-2
CASSLTPLANTGELFF
TGTGCCAGCAGCTTAACCCCTCTCGCGAACACCGGGGAGCTGTTTTTT
>.|TRBJ2-3|TRBD1|TRBV5-6
CASSSGQGGSDTQYF
TGTGCCAGCAGCTCGGGACAGGGGGGATCAGATACGCAGTATTTT
>.|TRBJ1-1|.|TRBV5-1
CASSLEPGAYTEAFF
TGCGCCAGCAGCTTGGAACCGGGGGCGTACACTGAAGCTTTCTTT
>.|TRBJ1-2|TRBD1|TRBV28
CASETGWGQLYGGYTF
TGTGCCAGCGAGACAGGGTGGGGTCAGCTTTATGGCGGCTACACCTTC
>.|TRBJ2-1|TRBD2|TRBV14
CASSQTGLAEQFF
TGTGCCAGCAGCCAGACCGGACTAGCGGAGCAGTTCTTC
>.|TRBJ2-3|.|TRBV30
CAWRGTGAVWADTQYF
TGTGCCTGGAGGGGGACCGGGGCGGTTTGGGCAGATACGCAGTATTTT
>.|TRBJ2-7|.|TRBV7-9
CASSSSGTEYEQYF
TGTGCCAGCAGCTCCTCCGGGACGGAGTACGAGCAGTACTTC
>.|TRBJ1-1|.|TRBV5-4
CASSLEAGDAEAFF
TGTGCCAGCAGCTTGGAGGCGGGTGACGCTGAAGCTTTCTTT
>.|TRBJ2-7|.|TRBV2
CASLVSYEQYF
TGTGCCAGCCTAGTCTCCTACGAGCAGTACTTC
>.|TRBJ2-7|.|TRBV9
CASGAGYSEQYF
TGTGCCAGCGGGGCGGGATACTCCGAGCAGTACTTC
>.|TRBJ1-4|.|TRBV5-1
CASSLATGSNEKLFF
TGCGCCAGCAGCTTGGCCACGGGCTCGAATGAAAAACTGTTTTTT
>.|TRBJ1-6|.|TRBV30
CAWRDNREGTYNSPLHF
TGTGCCTGGAGAGATAACAGGGAGGGGACCTATAATTCACCCCTCCACTTT
>.|TRBJ2-7|TRBD1|TRBV5-1
CASSLVPGQGPHEQYF
TGCGCCAGCAGCTTGGTACCGGGACAGGGTCCCCACGAGCAGTACTTC
>.|TRBJ1-1|.|TRBV30
CAWSRGLGTEAFF
TGTGCCTGGAGTAGGGGTTTGGGCACTGAAGCTTTCTTT
>few|TRBJ1-2|.|TRBV5-4
CASSSPRGQGYTF
TGTGCCAGCAGCTCCCCCAGGGGCCAGGGCTACACCTTC
>.|TRBJ1-5|TRBD1|TRBV2
CASSPRDSYSNQPQHF
TGTGCCAGCAGCCCCAGGGACAGCTATAGCAATCAGCCCCAGCATTTT
>.|TRBJ1-2|.|TRBV7-2
CASSIGTVANYGYTF
TGTGCCAGCAGCATCGGGACCGTAGCTAACTATGGCTACACCTTC
>.|TRBJ2-7|.|TRBV30
CAWSEVGYEQYF
TGTGCCTGGAGTGAGGTAGGGTACGAGCAGTACTTC
>once|TRBJ2-7|TRBD1|TRBV5-1
CASSLAQGVYEQYF
TGCGCCAGCAGCTTGGCCCAGGGGGTCTACGAGCAGTACTTC
>once|TRBJ1-3|.|TRBV7-9
CASSYLGGDPSGNTIYF
TGTGCCAGCAGCTATCTGGGGGGGGATCCCTCTGGAAACACCATATATTTT
>.|TRBJ2-1|TRBD2|TRBV18
CASSPPASGISDEQFF
TGTGCCAGCTCACCACCGGCTAGCGGGATCAGTGATGAGCAGTTCTTC
>once|TRBJ2-6|TRBD2|TRBV7-9
CASSFLSGTPTF
TGTGCCAGCAGCTTTCTGAGCGGGACCCCGACTTTC
>.|TRBJ2-2|TRBD2|TRBV7-3
CASSAGLADGELFF
TGTGCCAGCAGCGCGGGACTAGCAGACGGGGAGCTGTTTTTT
>.|TRBJ2-5|.|TRBV10-3
CAISESGKRETQYF
TGTGCCATCAGTGAGTCGGGGAAGAGAGAGACCCAGTACTTC